This T cell receptor beta chain was sequenced in a study of cytomegalovirus exposure and HLA in healthy donors. The study, taken as a whole, reports: Some highly shared sequence variants likely arose as a pipeline artifact. As a later analysis showed, a missense DCLRE1C variant was linked to trimming of TCR beta V- and J-genes. Through in vitro validation, three CMV-associated chains were shown to be specific for CMV antigens.

A remark on this clone: Its antigen is unknown.

CDR1 is MNHEY and CDR2 is SMNVEV in the germline V gene (reference sequence). The CDR3 totals 16 residues. Trimming took off 6 bases at V and 5 bases at J, with 22 bases between the two ends. The PCR was carried out with 60 Vbeta primers and 13 Jbeta primers. Repertoires were generated with immunoSEQ multiplex PCR, while TCRdb's copy carries only in-frame clones and drops some. Of around 170,000 clones listed, roughly 88% are singletons. The receptor was isolated from a woman aged 18 to 35 in good health and CMV-seronegative. The specimen sequenced was PBMCs. J is TRBJ1-2 and V is TRBV27; D perhaps matches TRBD1 (5 bases). The CDR3 loop is CASSPSTGEYSYGYTF. CDR3 DNA sequence: TGTGCCAGCAGCCCGTCCACGGGGGAGTACTCTTATGGCTACACCTTC.